The 16 T cell receptor beta chains reported below all come from one sample, sequenced in a study of blood T cell repertoires in COVID-19. Profiled with immunoSEQ multiplex PCR; TCRdb holds only in-frame clones, not every one. The table has hundreds of thousands of clones, 90% seen once; the top ten hold roughly 1%. The sequencing sample was made of peripheral blood. These TCRs come from a woman aged 40 to 55 with COVID-19, enrolled during active disease.

V usage is TRBV27 and J usage is TRBJ1-2, with D tentatively TRBD1 (5 bases). Looked up from germline, CDR1 is MNHEY and CDR2 is SMNVEV (reference sequence). Trimming took 1 base from V and 3 from J, leaving 15 bases between them. CDR3 length equals 16 residues. The DNA for the CDR3 is TGTGCCAGCAGTTTATATGCTCTCCAGGGTGACTATGGCTACACCTTC. Translation gives CASSLYALQGDYGYTF.

V is TRBV5-4 and J is TRBJ2-7, with 9 bases matching TRBD2. Germline CDR1 is SGHNT and CDR2 is YYREEE (reference sequence). The V segment lost 4 bases and the J segment 2 bases; nucleotides outside the gene matches: 16. CDR3 length equals 18 residues. CDR3 amino acids: CASSRVVTSGSSTYEQYF. The CDR3 DNA sequence: TGTGCCAGCAGCCGAGTAGTGACTAGCGGTTCTTCAACCTACGAGCAGTACTTC.

This clone has only one observation. This chain connects TRBV7-9 to TRBJ1-2; D not certain. Germline CDR1 reads SEHNR; CDR2 reads FQNEAQ (reference sequence). Trimming removed 5 bases at V and 3 bases at J, with 7 bases between. The CDR3 is made up of 12 amino acids. The CDR3 sequence: CASSNTDYGYTF. The CDR3 DNA sequence: TGTGCCAGCAGCAATACAGACTATGGCTACACCTTC.

This clone was recorded once. The chain recombines TRBV5-1 with TRBJ2-1; 10 bases are a match to TRBD1. The V gene end was trimmed by 5 bases and the J gene end by 4 bases; junction bases not matched to a gene: 6. This CDR3 region has 15 residues. Germline V gene sequence: CDR1 SGHRS, CDR2 YFSETQ. The CDR3 is CASRTGGSGYNEQFF. CDR3 nucleotide sequence: TGCGCCAGCAGGACAGGGGGCAGCGGATACAATGAGCAGTTCTTC.

A few counts support this clone. The V gene is TRBV4-3, the J gene TRBJ1-6; TRBD1 matches 9 bases. CDR1 and CDR2 (germline): LGHNA, YSLEER. V dropped 3 bases and J dropped 9; count of bases not matched to a gene: 6. This CDR3 has 15 amino acids. The CDR3 DNA sequence: TGCGCCAGCAGCCAGGACCGGGACAGGGTTTCACCCCTCCACTTT. Protein product: CASSQDRDRVSPLHF.

The genes are TRBV7-6 and TRBJ1-5; D is uncertain. The CDR3 length is 17 residues. Trimming left V 5 bases short and J 2 bases short, with 19 bases between. Germline assignment: CDR1 SGHVS and CDR2 FNYEAQ. In DNA, the CDR3 is TGTGCCAGCAGCCCCGGGGAGGGAGCCAGAGGCAATCAGCCCCAGCATTTT. Translating gives CASSPGEGARGNQPQHF.

The chain is built from TRBV6-2 or TRBV6-3 and TRBJ2-7; 7 nucleotides line up with TRBD1. The V segment lost 2 bases and the J segment 1 base; nucleotides outside the gene matches: 8. There are 16 residues in the CDR3. Per the germline V gene, CDR1 is MNHEY and CDR2 is SVGEGT. The CDR3 here is CASSYIWGTESYEQYF. DNA of the CDR3: TGTGCCAGCAGTTACATTTGGGGGACAGAGTCCTACGAGCAGTACTTC.

The chain recombines TRBV7-8 with TRBJ2-1; D may be TRBD2 (6 bases). Trimming took 5 bases from V and 5 from J, leaving 13 bases between them. Germline assignment: CDR1 SGHVS and CDR2 FQNEAQ. This CDR3 comprises 14 residues. In nucleotides, the CDR3 is TGTGCCAGCAGCAGACTAGAACGGAACAATGAGCAGTTCTTC. Protein sequence: CASSRLERNNEQFF. Together with reference TRBV7-8 and TRBJ2-1, the CDR3 gives the full variable domain: GAGVSQSPRYKVAKRGQDVALRCDPISGHVSLFWYQQALGQGPEFLTYFQNEAQLDKSGLPSDRFFAERPEGSVSTLKIQRTQQEDSAVYLCASSRLERNNEQFFGPGTRLTVL.

The chain joins TRBV19 to TRBJ2-7, with D possibly matching TRBD1 (5 bases). V dropped 4 bases and J dropped 6 bases, with 13 bases sitting between them. This CDR3 spans 13 amino acids. Germline V gives CDR1 LNHDA, CDR2 SQIVND (reference sequence). DNA for the CDR3: TGTGCCAGTAGTAGCCCGCAAGGGGCCGAGCAGTACTTC. Protein product: CASSSPQGAEQYF. Drawing the rest from reference TRBV19 and TRBJ2-7, the complete variable domain is DGGITQSPKYLFRKEGQNVTLSCEQNLNHDAMYWYRQDPGQGLRLIYYSQIVNDFQKGDIAEGYSVSREKKESFPLTVTSAQKNPTAFYLCASSSPQGAEQYFGPGTRLTVT.

The rearrangement uses TRBV28 and TRBJ2-3; TRBD2 aligns across 10 bases. Per germline, CDR1 MDHEN and CDR2 SYDVKM. The CDR3 consists of 13 residues. Losses at the gene ends were 6 bases for V and 7 bases for J; bases not matched to a gene: 4. The CDR3: CASRGLARHTQYF. The CDR3 coding sequence is TGTGCCAGCAGGGGACTAGCGCGGCATACGCAGTATTTT.

This sequence joins TRBV7-9 and TRBJ1-4, with TRBD1 identical over 7 bases. The CDR3 contains 15 residues. V dropped 2 bases and J dropped 6; count of bases not matched to a gene: 6. Germline CDR1 reads SEHNR; CDR2 reads FQNEAQ (reference sequence). CDR3 in amino acids: CASSLIQGPDEKLFF. In nucleotides, the CDR3 is TGTGCCAGCAGCTTAATACAGGGGCCGGATGAAAAACTGTTTTTT.

The table lists this clone with a count of one. The V and J genes are TRBV11-3 and TRBJ2-3; the match to TRBD2 covers 14 bases. After removal of 5 bases from V and 4 bases from J, the junction contained 5 bases not matched to a gene. The CDR3 has 16 residues. The germline CDR1 and CDR2 sequences are SGHNT and YENEEA. The CDR3 sequence: CASSPGLAGASDTQYF. The CDR3 nucleotides are TGTGCCAGCAGCCCGGGACTAGCGGGAGCCTCAGATACGCAGTATTTT.

The chain joins TRBV6-5 to TRBJ1-2; no firm D call. The CDR3 spans 11 residues. V was clipped by 4 bases and J by 4 bases, with 4 bases between them. CDR1 is MNHEY, CDR2 SVGAGI, per germline. The CDR3 DNA reads TGTGCCAGCAGTTCCGGCTATGGCTACACCTTC. Its translation: CASSSGYGYTF.

V gene TRBV7-9 combines with J gene TRBJ2-4; TRBD1 matches at 9 bases. The V and J ends lost 4 bases and 0 bases, in that order; junction bases with no gene match: 7. The CDR3 spans 17 residues. Germline V gene sequence: CDR1 SEHNR, CDR2 FQNEAQ (reference sequence). This chain's CDR3 is CASSWGTGREAKNIQYF. The CDR3 DNA reads TGTGCCAGCAGCTGGGGGACAGGGAGGGAAGCCAAAAACATTCAGTACTTC.

This chain links TRBV6-2 or TRBV6-3 with TRBJ2-7; TRBD2 aligns across 11 bases. This CDR3 comprises 14 residues. Germline V gene sequence: CDR1 MNHEY, CDR2 SVGEGT. J was trimmed by 3 bases and V by 2 bases; bases with no gene match: 0. The CDR3 sequence is CASSYGLAGYEQYF. The CDR3 DNA reads TGTGCCAGCAGTTACGGACTAGCGGGCTACGAGCAGTACTTC.

J is TRBJ2-1 and V is TRBV4-3, with TRBD1 as a possible D gene (5 bases). V lost 0 bases, J lost 3 bases, and 18 bases lay in between. The germline V gene has CDR1 LGHNA and CDR2 YSLEER. The CDR3 runs to 18 residues. The CDR3 DNA reads TGCGCCAGCAGCCAAGACGGCAGGGATGGGCTAGGCTACAATGAGCAGTTCTTC. Protein sequence: CASSQDGRDGLGYNEQFF.